This passage covers 21 T cell receptor beta chains from one sample sequenced in a study of cytomegalovirus exposure and HLA in healthy donors. Researchers ran the PCR with 60 Vbeta and 13 Jbeta primers. TCRdb keeps only in-frame clones here, not all; method: immunoSEQ multiplex PCR. The data hold about 150,000 clones, with around 80% observed a single time. The specimen was PBMCs. These TCRs come from a woman between 40 and 50 years old in good health and CMV-seronegative.

This clone has a single count. The chain recombines TRBV5-4 with TRBJ1-1; perhaps TRBD1 as D (6 bases). The V and J ends lost 3 bases and 5 bases respectively, with 17 bases between them. CDR1 is SGHNT and CDR2 is YYREEE in the germline V gene (reference sequence). The CDR3 spans 15 residues. Here the CDR3 reads CASSWGQAGRTEAFF. The CDR3 DNA is TGTGCCAGCAGCTGGGGACAAGCGGGGAGGACTGAAGCTTTCTTT.

The chain recombines TRBV19 with TRBJ1-2; 8 bases fit TRBD1. The CDR3 runs to 17 residues. The trim removed 5 bases at V and 2 bases at J, leaving 13 bases unmatched. Germline V CDR1 and CDR2: LNHDA, SQIVND (reference sequence). The CDR3: CASSLTHGQGGNYGYTF. Written as DNA, the CDR3 is TGTGCCAGTAGTCTTACCCACGGACAGGGCGGAAACTATGGCTACACCTTC.

The chain joins TRBV29-1 to TRBJ2-7, with a weak D call TRBD1 (5 bases). The germline V and J ends were trimmed by 1 base and 4 bases, with 14 bases remaining between them. CDR1 is SQVTM, CDR2 ANQGSEA, per germline. The CDR3 runs 14 residues. CDR3 protein: CSVEVPGSPYEQYF. Written as DNA, the CDR3 is TGCAGCGTTGAAGTACCAGGGTCCCCTTACGAGCAGTACTTC.

This clone came up a few times. The J gene is TRBJ2-1, the V gene TRBV5-4; 7 bases match TRBD2. This CDR3 region has 15 residues. Germline values: CDR1 SGHNT, CDR2 YYREEE (reference sequence). The V and J ends lost 0 bases and 9 bases, in that order; junction bases with no gene match: 9. CDR3 protein: CASSLEQREYGEQFF. CDR3 nucleotide sequence: TGTGCCAGCAGCTTGGAGCAGCGGGAATACGGTGAGCAGTTCTTC.

V and J are TRBV4-1 and TRBJ2-7; 10 nucleotides align to TRBD2. The CDR3 totals 16 residues. V shed 0 bases and J 0 bases; nucleotides not matched to a gene: 2. Germline assignment: CDR1 MGHRA and CDR2 YSYEKL. The CDR3 protein is CASSQEASGGSYEQYF. For the CDR3, the DNA is TGCGCCAGCAGCCAAGAGGCTAGCGGGGGCTCCTACGAGCAGTACTTC.

The J gene is TRBJ2-5, the V gene TRBV28, with D tentatively TRBD2 (5 bases). There are 12 residues in the CDR3. With 6 bases removed from V and 5 bases from J, the gap between germline ends came to 10 bases. Germline V lookup: CDR1 MDHEN, CDR2 SYDVKM. CDR3 residues: CASSTSGETQYF. The CDR3 DNA reads TGTGCCAGCAGCACCTCGGGGGAGACCCAGTACTTC.

This chain links TRBV7-2 with TRBJ1-3; D is undetermined. Per the germline V gene, CDR1 is SGHTA and CDR2 is FQGNSA. The CDR3 loop spans 14 amino acids. The ends were cut back, 4 bases at V and 4 bases at J, with 11 bases in the middle. CDR3 coding DNA: TGTGCCAGCAGCTACAAAACGGGAGGAAACACCATATATTTT. It translates to CASSYKTGGNTIYF.

The chain couples TRBV7-2 to TRBJ2-1; 7 nucleotides align to TRBD2. Trimming cost V 4 bases and J 9 bases; bases outside gene matches: 12. The CDR3 runs to 15 residues. CDR1 and CDR2 (germline): SGHTA, FQGNSA. CDR3 nucleotide sequence: TGTGCCAGCAGCTCCCAACCGTCTAGCGGCGTTGAGCAGTTCTTC. Translated, it gives CASSSQPSSGVEQFF.

The rearrangement joins TRBV19 to TRBJ1-2; D call uncertain. The CDR3 length is 14 residues. Germline lookup yields CDR1 LNHDA and CDR2 SQIVND (reference sequence). The germline V and J ends were trimmed by 3 bases and 4 bases, with 12 bases remaining between them. CDR3 sequence: CASSMEAPGYGYTF. The CDR3 DNA follows: TGTGCCAGTAGTATGGAGGCTCCGGGCTATGGCTACACCTTC.

Note on this clone: The junction shows a germline mismatch at one end, possibly a read error. The same CDR3 also results from other DNA sequences found in this sample. The gene calls are TRBV7-9 and TRBJ2-1; D possibly corresponds to TRBD1 (5 bases). This CDR3 is 12 amino acids long. Germline CDR1 SEHNR, CDR2 FQNEAQ (reference sequence). The CDR3 DNA follows: TGTTCCAGCAGCTTAGGGGCCTATGAGCAGTTCTTC. It translates to CSSSLGAYEQFF.

This clone has a handful of counts. The rearrangement links TRBV13 to TRBJ1-2, with TRBD1 identical over 11 bases. The germline V gene has CDR1 PRHDT and CDR2 FYEKMQ (reference sequence). V lost 0 bases, J lost 4 bases, and 4 bases stayed unmatched. The CDR3 sequence is 16 residues long. In DNA form, the CDR3 reads TGTGCCAGCAGCTTAGGCCGGACAGGGGGCGTCTATGGCTACACCTTC. It codes for CASSLGRTGGVYGYTF.

This clone was detected only a few times. The gene calls are TRBV15 and TRBJ1-2; the match to TRBD1 covers 7 bases. This CDR3 has 14 residues. In germline, CDR1 is LNHNV, CDR2 YYDKDF (reference sequence). V lost 1 base, J lost 4 bases, and 3 bases stayed unmatched. Written as DNA, the CDR3 is TGTGCCACCAGCAGAGGGGGGACAGTCTATGGCTACACCTTC. Protein product: CATSRGGTVYGYTF.

This clone showed up just a few times. CDR3 coding DNA: TGTGCCAGCAGCTCGGGACAGGGGGCCTGGGGTGAAAAACTGTTTTTT. Protein sequence: CASSSGQGAWGEKLFF. This chain connects TRBV6-6 to TRBJ1-4; 12 bases map to TRBD1. Losses at the gene ends were 6 bases for V and 7 bases for J; bases not matched to a gene: 9. The CDR3 length is 16 residues. Per the germline V gene, CDR1 is MNHNY and CDR2 is SVGAGI (reference sequence).

J is TRBJ2-2 and V is TRBV11-2, with D unresolved. The germline V gene encodes CDR1 SGHAT and CDR2 FQNNGV. CDR3 length equals 16 residues. Trimming took off 2 bases at V and 3 bases at J, with 13 bases between the two ends. The CDR3 here is CASSLRSGKDTGELFF. In nucleotides, the CDR3 is TGTGCCAGCAGCTTACGGTCAGGCAAGGACACCGGGGAGCTGTTTTTT.

This clone showed up just once. The chain joins TRBV30 to TRBJ1-2, with D possibly TRBD1 on 5 matching bases. V was pared by 5 bases and J by 3 bases, with 16 bases between. The CDR3 sequence is 14 residues long. Germline-derived CDR1 and CDR2 are GTSNPN and SVGIG (reference sequence). For the CDR3, the DNA is TGTGCCTGGCGCCATAGGGGCGCGGACTATGGCTACACCTTC. The encoded protein is CAWRHRGADYGYTF.

This chain uses TRBV5-6 with TRBJ2-7; 11 positions agree with TRBD2. Germline V gene lookup returns CDR1 SGHDT and CDR2 YYEEEE. V shed 6 bases, J shed 2 bases, and the junction held 4 bases outside the gene matches. CDR3 size: 14 residues. CDR3 amino acids: CASILLAGAYEQYF. CDR3 in DNA: TGTGCCAGCATACTACTAGCGGGAGCCTACGAGCAGTACTTC.

V gene TRBV9 combines with J gene TRBJ2-7; the match to TRBD1 covers 12 bases. Germline trimming cut 3 bases from V and 6 bases from J; bases unmatched to any gene: 7. The CDR3 runs to 15 residues. CDR1 SGDLS and CDR2 YYNGEE come from the germline V gene. CDR3 DNA sequence: TGTGCCAGCAGCGCATCCGGGACAGGGGGCTTCGAGCAGTACTTC. Protein product: CASSASGTGGFEQYF.

The genes are TRBV11-3 and TRBJ2-7, with D maybe TRBD2 (7 bases). CDR1 and CDR2 from the germline V gene are SGHNT and YENEEA. The length of the CDR3 is 12 residues. The V and J ends lost 3 bases and 6 bases respectively, with 9 bases between them. In nucleotides, the CDR3 is TGTGCCAGCAGCTTGGCGGGGGCCGAGCAGTACTTC. The encoded protein is CASSLAGAEQYF.

The rearrangement links TRBV7-3 to TRBJ2-2, with a weak D call TRBD2 (5 bases). The germline V gene has CDR1 SGHTA and CDR2 FQGTGA. The CDR3 runs 13 residues. V lost 5 bases and J lost 4, with 8 bases in between. The CDR3 protein is CASSPAGTGELFF. Written as DNA, the CDR3 is TGTGCCAGCAGCCCGGCGGGCACCGGGGAGCTGTTTTTT.

The sample holds a few counts of this clone. The chain is built from TRBV11-2 and TRBJ1-5; TRBD1 aligns across 7 bases. The CDR3 length is 13 residues. Germline CDR1 is SGHAT and CDR2 is FQNNGV. Trimming cost V 5 bases and J 9 bases; bases outside gene matches: 7. The CDR3 coding sequence is TGTGCCAGCAGCCAAGACAGGGCAGGGCCCCAGCATTTT. Translated, it gives CASSQDRAGPQHF.

The V call is TRBV5-1, the J call TRBJ1-4; TRBD1 agrees at 8 bases. The CDR3 runs 16 residues. Germline CDR1 reads SGHRS; CDR2 reads YFSETQ. The V gene end was trimmed by 0 bases and the J gene end by 8 bases; junction bases not matched to a gene: 9. The DNA for the CDR3 is TGCGCCAGCAGCTTGGTCCCGGGACAGGTGGCGGAAAAACTGTTTTTT. Protein: CASSLVPGQVAEKLFF.